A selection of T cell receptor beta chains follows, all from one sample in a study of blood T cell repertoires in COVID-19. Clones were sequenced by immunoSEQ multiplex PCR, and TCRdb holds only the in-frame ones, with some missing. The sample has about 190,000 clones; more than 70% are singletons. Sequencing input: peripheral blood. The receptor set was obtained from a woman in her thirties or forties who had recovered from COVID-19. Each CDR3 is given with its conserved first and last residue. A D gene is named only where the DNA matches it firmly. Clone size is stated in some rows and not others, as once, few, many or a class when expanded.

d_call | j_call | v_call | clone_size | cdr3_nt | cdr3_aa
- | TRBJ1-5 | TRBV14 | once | TGTGCCAGCATTAAAGGGGGGGGTAGCAATCAGCCCCAGCATTTT | CASIKGGGSNQPQHF
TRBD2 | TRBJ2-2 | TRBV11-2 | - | TGTGCCAGCAGCTTAGGCGGGAGCGGGGTCGGGGAGCTGTTTTTT | CASSLGGSGVGELFF
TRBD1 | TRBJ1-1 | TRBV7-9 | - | TGTGCCAGCAGCCGGGACAGGGATACTGAAGCTTTCTTT | CASSRDRDTEAFF
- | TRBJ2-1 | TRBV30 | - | TGTGCCTGGAGCCCCCCGTCGAGCGGCGACAATGAGCAGTTCTTC | CAWSPPSSGDNEQFF
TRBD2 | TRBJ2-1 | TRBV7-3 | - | TGTGCCAGCAGCTCCGGACTAGCGCGTGAGCAGTTCTTC | CASSSGLAREQFF
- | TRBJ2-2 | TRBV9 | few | TGTGCCAGCAGCGTAGGAGGGGGCACCGGGGAGCTGTTTTTT | CASSVGGGTGELFF
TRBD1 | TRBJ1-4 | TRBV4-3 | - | TGCGCCAGCAGCCAACGTGCCGGGACAGGGGGAGAACTGTTTTTT | CASSQRAGTGGELFF
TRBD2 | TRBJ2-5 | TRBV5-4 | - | TGTGCCAGCAGCCCTACTAGCGGGAGGGAGGAGACCCAGTACTTC | CASSPTSGREETQYF
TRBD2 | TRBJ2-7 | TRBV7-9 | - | TGTGCCAGCAGCTTAGACTTTTCTAGCGGCTACGAGCAGTACTTC | CASSLDFSSGYEQYF
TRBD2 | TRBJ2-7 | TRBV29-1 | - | TGCAGCGTTATGACTAGCGGGGCCCCTTTGGAGCAGTACTTC | CSVMTSGAPLEQYF